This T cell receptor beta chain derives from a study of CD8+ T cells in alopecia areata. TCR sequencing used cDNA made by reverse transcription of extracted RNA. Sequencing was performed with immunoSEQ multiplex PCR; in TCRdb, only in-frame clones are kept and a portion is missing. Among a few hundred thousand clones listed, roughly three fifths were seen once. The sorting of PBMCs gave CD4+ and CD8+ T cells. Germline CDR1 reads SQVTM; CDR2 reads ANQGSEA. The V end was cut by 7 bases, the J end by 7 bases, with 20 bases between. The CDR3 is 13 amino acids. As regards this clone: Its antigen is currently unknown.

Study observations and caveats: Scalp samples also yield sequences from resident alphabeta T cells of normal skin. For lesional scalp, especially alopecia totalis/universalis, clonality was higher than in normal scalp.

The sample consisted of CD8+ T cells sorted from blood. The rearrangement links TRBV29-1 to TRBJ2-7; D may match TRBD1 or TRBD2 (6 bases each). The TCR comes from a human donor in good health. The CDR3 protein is CSARSTGRGEQYF. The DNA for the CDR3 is TGCAGCGCCCGTTCGACAGGTCGGGGGGAGCAGTACTTC.